Below are 17 T cell receptor beta chains sequenced from a single sample in a study of OX40 agonist ivuxolimab in advanced cancers. TCRdb keeps only in-frame clones here, not all; method: immunoSEQ multiplex PCR. This table holds tens of thousands of clones, 80% to 90% found once. This specimen consisted of CD4+ or CD8+ T cells sorted from blood, obtained in a trial of the OX40 agonist ivuxolimab. Every receptor here comes from an adult with an advanced solid tumor such as melanoma, head and neck, liver or kidney cancer.

The genes are TRBV10-3 and TRBJ1-2; 10 positions match TRBD1. CDR1 and CDR2 from the germline V gene are ENHRY and SYGVKD. V dropped 4 bases and J dropped 3; count of bases not matched to a gene: 8. The CDR3 has 16 residues. The CDR3 here is CAISGAGQGVYYGYTF. The CDR3 bases are TGTGCCATCAGTGGAGCCGGACAGGGGGTTTACTATGGCTACACCTTC.

The chain carries TRBV5-4 and TRBJ2-2; possibly TRBD2 for D (5 bases). Trimming removed 2 bases at V and 5 bases at J, with 7 bases between. The CDR3 extends over 13 amino acids. Looked up from germline, CDR1 is SGHNT and CDR2 is YYREEE (reference sequence). CDR3 protein: CASSFGLTGELFF. CDR3 DNA sequence: TGTGCCAGCAGCTTTGGACTTACCGGGGAGCTGTTTTTT.

The V gene is TRBV19, the J gene TRBJ2-3; 9 bases align to TRBD2. Germline V gene data show CDR1 as LNHDA and CDR2 as SQIVND (reference sequence). This CDR3 is built from 20 residues. Trimming took 2 bases from V and 0 from J; bases not matched to a gene: 15. The CDR3 sequence: CASSIMGEAGGYTSTDTQYF. CDR3 sequence (DNA): TGTGCCAGTAGTATAATGGGAGAAGCGGGAGGATACACTAGCACAGATACGCAGTATTTT.

The V and J genes are TRBV5-1 and TRBJ2-3; D ambiguous. Germline-derived CDR1 and CDR2 are SGHRS and YFSETQ. CDR3 size: 14 residues. V lost 4 bases, J lost 6 bases, and 15 bases lay in between. The DNA of the CDR3 is TGCGCCAGCAGCCGTGAACAAGGGTCGGATACGCAGTATTTT. This encodes CASSREQGSDTQYF.

The chain links TRBV7-8 to TRBJ2-5, with TRBD2 matching 11 bases. The DNA end favors TRBJ2-7, so the J call may be wrong. Germline-derived CDR1 and CDR2 are SGHVS and FQNEAQ. This CDR3 is built from 15 residues. The CDR3 protein is CASSLRLAGPYEQYF. The CDR3 region has the DNA TGTGCCAGCAGCCTTCGACTAGCGGGGCCCTACGAGCAGTACTTC.

This clone was detected only a few times. V and J are TRBV10-3 and TRBJ1-2; 7 nucleotides agree with TRBD1. J was trimmed by 1 base and V by 2 bases; bases with no gene match: 1. Germline loops: CDR1 ENHRY, CDR2 SYGVKD. The CDR3 totals 14 residues. For the CDR3, the DNA is TGTGCCATCAGTGAGCGACAGGGTAACTATGGCTACACCTTC. Translating it yields CAISERQGNYGYTF.

The chain uses TRBV6-4 and TRBJ2-1; 8 bases align to TRBD1. Germline-derived CDR1 and CDR2 are MRHNA and SNTAGT. The CDR3 totals 15 residues. The V segment lost 2 bases and the J segment 1 base; nucleotides outside the gene matches: 1. CDR3 residues: CASSDQGASYNEQFF. The CDR3 DNA follows: TGTGCCAGCAGTGACCAGGGGGCTTCCTACAATGAGCAGTTCTTC.

This clone turned up a few times. CDR3 DNA: TGTGCCAGTAGTTGGGGGCGCGGGGATCAGCCCCAGCATTTT. It is translated as CASSWGRGDQPQHF. The V call is TRBV2, the J call TRBJ1-5, with a tentative D call TRBD1 (6 bases). The CDR3 contains 14 residues. V lost 9 bases and J 5 bases, leaving 17 bases between the germline ends. Germline V gene lookup returns CDR1 SNHLY and CDR2 FYNNEI.

This chain connects TRBV6-1 to TRBJ1-1, with a possible D match to TRBD1 (6 bases). CDR3 length: 13 residues. Germline V gene data show CDR1 as MNHNS and CDR2 as SASEGT. Trimming stripped 1 base from V and 4 bases from J, with 7 bases between. In DNA, the CDR3 is TGTGCCAGCAGTGAAGAAGGGGGCACTGAAGCTTTCTTT. Residues: CASSEEGGTEAFF.

This rearrangement joins TRBV28 to TRBJ2-1; TRBD1 matches 10 bases. Looked up from germline, CDR1 is MDHEN and CDR2 is SYDVKM. Unmatched junction bases numbered 5, after V lost 3 bases and J lost 3 bases. The CDR3 consists of 16 residues. CDR3: CASSFLGQGRYNEQFF. Here the CDR3 DNA reads TGTGCCAGCAGTTTCTTGGGACAGGGGCGCTACAATGAGCAGTTCTTC.

V usage is TRBV27 and J usage is TRBJ1-6; 8 bases are shared with TRBD1. Per the germline V gene, CDR1 is MNHEY and CDR2 is SMNVEV (reference sequence). The J segment lost 2 bases and the V segment lost 7 bases, leaving 4 bases of the junction unmatched. The CDR3 has 15 amino acids. The CDR3 protein is CASKRDRPYNSPLHF. The DNA for the CDR3 is TGTGCCAGCAAGCGGGACAGGCCCTATAATTCACCCCTCCACTTT.

This clone showed up just once. This chain links TRBV29-1 with TRBJ2-3; 7 bases line up with TRBD2. Per the germline V gene, CDR1 is SQVTM and CDR2 is ANQGSEA. V lost 4 bases, J lost 0 bases, and 7 bases stayed unmatched. The CDR3 consists of 15 residues. The CDR3 nucleotides read TGCAGCGTTGTCGGTGCGGGACTAAGCACAGATACGCAGTATTTT. Translation gives CSVVGAGLSTDTQYF.

The V and J genes are TRBV5-1 and TRBJ1-2; no clear D gene. The CDR3 spans 14 residues. From germline, CDR1 is SGHRS and CDR2 YFSETQ. V gave up 3 bases and J gave up 4 bases, with 13 bases separating them. In DNA, the CDR3 is TGCGCCAGCAGCTCCGGGCCCGGCGGCTATGGCTACACCTTC. This sequence encodes CASSSGPGGYGYTF.

This chain links TRBV10-1 with TRBJ1-5; D uncertain. CDR1 is WNHNN, CDR2 SYGVQD, per germline (reference sequence). Trimming took 4 bases from V and 8 from J, leaving 12 bases between them. This CDR3 is built from 13 residues. The CDR3 nucleotides read TGCGCCAGCAGTGCTGGCAGGTTGGAGCCCCAGCATTTT. It translates to CASSAGRLEPQHF.

The chain combines TRBV5-8 with TRBJ2-3, with D possibly being TRBD2 (6 bases). The CDR3 has 15 residues. V dropped 0 bases and J dropped 1 base, with 9 bases sitting between them. Germline-derived CDR1 and CDR2 are SGHTS and YDEGEE. The CDR3 here is CASSLGSGGTDTQYF. The CDR3 DNA follows: TGTGCCAGCAGCTTGGGGTCGGGGGGCACAGATACGCAGTATTTT. The entire variable domain, with the rest obtained from reference TRBV5-8 and TRBJ2-3, is as follows: EAGVTQSPTHLIKTRGQQATLRCSPISGHTSVYWYQQALGLGLQFLLWYDEGEERNRGNFPPRFSGRQFPNYSSELNVNALELEDSALYLCASSLGSGGTDTQYFGPGTRLTVL.

The genes are TRBV10-3 and TRBJ2-7; D is unresolved. Germline V gene sequence: CDR1 ENHRY, CDR2 SYGVKD. The CDR3 sequence is 14 residues long. V was pared by 8 bases and J by 1 base, with 15 bases between. The CDR3 reads CAIATAPLSYEQYF. The CDR3, as DNA: TGTGCCATCGCAACTGCCCCGCTGTCCTACGAGCAGTACTTC.

The V gene is TRBV2, the J gene TRBJ2-5; D possibly matches TRBD1 or TRBD2 (5 bases each). This CDR3 contains 14 residues. Germline V gene data show CDR1 as SNHLY and CDR2 as FYNNEI. V was shortened by 8 bases and J by 3 bases, with 16 bases between the two germline ends. CDR3 protein: CASEDRDGEETQYF. DNA for the CDR3: TGTGCCAGCGAAGATCGGGACGGGGAAGAGACCCAGTACTTC.